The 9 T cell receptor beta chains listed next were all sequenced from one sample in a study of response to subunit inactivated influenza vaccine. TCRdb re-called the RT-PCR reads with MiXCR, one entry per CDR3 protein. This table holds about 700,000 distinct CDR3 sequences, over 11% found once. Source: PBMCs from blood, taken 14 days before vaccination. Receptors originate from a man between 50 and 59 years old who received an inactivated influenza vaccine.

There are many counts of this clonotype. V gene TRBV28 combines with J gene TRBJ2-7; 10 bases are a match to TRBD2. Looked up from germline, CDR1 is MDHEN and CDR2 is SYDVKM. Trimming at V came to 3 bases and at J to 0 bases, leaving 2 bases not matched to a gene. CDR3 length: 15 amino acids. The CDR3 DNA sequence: TGTGCCAGCAGTTTCCCTAGCGGGAGCTCCTACGAGCAGTACTTC. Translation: CASSFPSGSSYEQYF.

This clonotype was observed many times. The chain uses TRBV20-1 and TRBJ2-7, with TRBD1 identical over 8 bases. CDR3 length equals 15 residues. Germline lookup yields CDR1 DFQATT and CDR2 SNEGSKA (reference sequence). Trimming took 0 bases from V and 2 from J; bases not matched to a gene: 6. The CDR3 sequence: CSARDRTGRTYEQYF. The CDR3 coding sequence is TGCAGTGCTAGAGATAGGACAGGGCGGACCTACGAGCAGTACTTC.

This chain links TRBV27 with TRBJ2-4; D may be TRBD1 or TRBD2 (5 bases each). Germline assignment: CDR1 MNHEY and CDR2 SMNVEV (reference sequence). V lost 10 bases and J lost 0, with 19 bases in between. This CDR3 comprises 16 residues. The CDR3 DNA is TGTGCCACGGGACGGGGCCCAACTCTAGCCAAAAACATTCAGTACTTC. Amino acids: CATGRGPTLAKNIQYF.

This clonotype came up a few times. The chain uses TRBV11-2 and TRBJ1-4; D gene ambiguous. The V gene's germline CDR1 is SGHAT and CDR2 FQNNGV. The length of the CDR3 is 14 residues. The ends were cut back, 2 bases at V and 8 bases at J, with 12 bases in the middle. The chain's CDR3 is CASSLIGSGEKLFF. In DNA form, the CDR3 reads TGTGCCAGCAGCTTAATAGGGTCGGGGGAAAAACTGTTTTTT. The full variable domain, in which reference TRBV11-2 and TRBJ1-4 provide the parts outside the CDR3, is EAGVAQSPRYKIIEKRQSVAFWCNPISGHATLYWYQQILGQGPKLLIQFQNNGVVDDSQLPKDRFSAERLKGVDSTLKIQPAKLEDSAVYLCASSLIGSGEKLFFGSGTQLSVL.

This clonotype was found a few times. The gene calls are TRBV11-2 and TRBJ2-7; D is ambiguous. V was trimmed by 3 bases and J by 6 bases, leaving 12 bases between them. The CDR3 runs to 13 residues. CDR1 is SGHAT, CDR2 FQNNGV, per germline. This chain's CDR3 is CASSLSVDGEQYF. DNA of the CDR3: TGTGCCAGCAGCTTGAGCGTGGACGGCGAGCAGTACTTC.

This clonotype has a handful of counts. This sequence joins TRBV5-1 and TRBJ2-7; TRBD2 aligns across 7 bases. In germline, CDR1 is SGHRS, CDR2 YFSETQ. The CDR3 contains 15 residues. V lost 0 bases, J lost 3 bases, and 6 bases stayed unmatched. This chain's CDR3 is CASSLDAGVLYEQYF. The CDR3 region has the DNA TGCGCCAGCAGCTTGGATGCGGGAGTCCTCTACGAGCAGTACTTC.

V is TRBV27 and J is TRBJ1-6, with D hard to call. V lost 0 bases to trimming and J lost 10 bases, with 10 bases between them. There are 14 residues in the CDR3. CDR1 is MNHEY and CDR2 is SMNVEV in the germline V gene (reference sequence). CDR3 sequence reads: CASSLSRGRSPLHF. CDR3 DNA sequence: TGTGCCAGCAGTTTATCGCGCGGGAGGTCACCCCTCCACTTT.

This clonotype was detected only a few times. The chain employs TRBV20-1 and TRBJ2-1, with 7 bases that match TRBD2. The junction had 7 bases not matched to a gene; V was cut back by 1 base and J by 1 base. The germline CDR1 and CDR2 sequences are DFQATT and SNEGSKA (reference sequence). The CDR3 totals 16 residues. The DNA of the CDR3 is TGCAGTGCTAGAGTTGGGCTAGCGGCTTCCTACAATGAGCAGTTCTTC. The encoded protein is CSARVGLAASYNEQFF.

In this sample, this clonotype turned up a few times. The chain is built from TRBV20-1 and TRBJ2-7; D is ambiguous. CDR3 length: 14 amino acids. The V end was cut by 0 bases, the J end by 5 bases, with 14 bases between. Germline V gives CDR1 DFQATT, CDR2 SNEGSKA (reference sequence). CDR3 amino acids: CSARDPYQGDEQYF. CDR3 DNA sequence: TGCAGTGCTAGAGACCCGTATCAAGGCGACGAGCAGTACTTC.